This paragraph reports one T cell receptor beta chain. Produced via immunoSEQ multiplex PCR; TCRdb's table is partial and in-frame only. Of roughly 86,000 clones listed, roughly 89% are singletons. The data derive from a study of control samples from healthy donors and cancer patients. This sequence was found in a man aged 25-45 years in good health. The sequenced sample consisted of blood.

The chain's CDR3 is CAQTRGNTDTQYF. DNA for the CDR3: TGTGCCCAAACCAGGGGGAACACAGATACGCAGTATTTT. V gene TRBV30 combines with J gene TRBJ2-3; 7 positions agree with TRBD1. CDR1 GTSNPN and CDR2 SVGIG come from the germline V gene (reference sequence). This CDR3 is 13 amino acids long. The J segment lost 2 bases and the V segment lost 8 bases, leaving 7 bases of the junction unmatched.